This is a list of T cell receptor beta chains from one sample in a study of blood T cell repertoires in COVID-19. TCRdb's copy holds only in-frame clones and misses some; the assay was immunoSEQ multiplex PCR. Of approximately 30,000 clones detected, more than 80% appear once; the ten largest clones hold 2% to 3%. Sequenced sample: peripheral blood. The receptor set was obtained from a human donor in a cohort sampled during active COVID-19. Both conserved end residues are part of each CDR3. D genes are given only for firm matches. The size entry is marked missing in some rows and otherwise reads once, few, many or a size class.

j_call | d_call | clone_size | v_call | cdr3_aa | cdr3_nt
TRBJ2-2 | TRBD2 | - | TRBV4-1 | CASSTTSGGVAGELFF | TGCGCCAGCAGCACGACTAGCGGGGGGGTGGCCGGGGAGCTGTTTTTT
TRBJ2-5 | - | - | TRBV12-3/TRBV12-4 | CASRSGVGETQYF | TGTGCCAGCAGGTCGGGGGTAGGAGAGACCCAGTACTTC
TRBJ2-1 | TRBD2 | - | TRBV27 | CASSILAGALNEQFF | TGTGCCAGCAGTATTCTAGCGGGGGCCTTAAATGAGCAGTTCTTC
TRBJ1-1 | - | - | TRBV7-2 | CASSLVGGVYTEAFF | TGTGCCAGCAGCTTAGTTGGGGGGGTGTACACTGAAGCTTTCTTT
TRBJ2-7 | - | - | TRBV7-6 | CASSSPGPLYF | TGTGCCAGCAGCTCCCCAGGGCCACTATACTTC
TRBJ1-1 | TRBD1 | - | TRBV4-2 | CASSRETGARAEAFF | TGTGCCAGCAGCCGAGAAACAGGGGCACGGGCTGAAGCTTTCTTT
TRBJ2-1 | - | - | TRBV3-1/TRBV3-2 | CASSGTLYNEQFF | TGTGCCAGCAGCGGGACTCTCTACAATGAGCAGTTCTTC
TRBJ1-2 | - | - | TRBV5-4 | CASSIGGGPTSYTF | TGTGCCAGCAGTATCGGCGGGGGACCGACTTCATACACCTTC
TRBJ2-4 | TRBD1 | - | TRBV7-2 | CASSLNRGNIQYF | TGTGCCAGCAGCTTAAACAGGGGAAACATTCAGTACTTC
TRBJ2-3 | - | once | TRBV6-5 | CASTNPSGGFDTQYF | TGTGCCAGCACCAACCCGAGCGGTGGGTTCGATACGCAGTATTTT
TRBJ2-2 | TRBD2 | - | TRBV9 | CASSPPGGGELFF | TGTGCCAGCAGCCCCCCGGGGGGCGGGGAGCTGTTTTTT
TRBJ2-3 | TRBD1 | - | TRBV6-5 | CASQGTGEPDTQYF | TGTGCCAGCCAGGGGACAGGGGAGCCAGATACGCAGTATTTT
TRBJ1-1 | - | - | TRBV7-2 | CASSLLRYTEAFF | TGTGCCAGCAGCTTACTGCGGTACACTGAAGCTTTCTTT
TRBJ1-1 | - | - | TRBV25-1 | CASSELQENTEAFF | TGTGCCAGCAGTGAGCTACAGGAAAACACTGAAGCTTTCTTT
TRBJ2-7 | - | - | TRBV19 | CASSLDLYYEQYF | TGTGCCAGTAGTTTAGACCTATACTACGAGCAGTACTTC
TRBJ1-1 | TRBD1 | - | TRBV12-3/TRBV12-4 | CASNQGDTEAFF | TGTGCCAGCAATCAGGGGGACACTGAAGCTTTCTTT
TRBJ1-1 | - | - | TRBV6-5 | CASGSKGRGTEAFF | TGTGCCAGCGGATCTAAGGGGCGGGGGACTGAAGCTTTCTTT
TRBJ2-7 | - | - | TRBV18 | CASSPGREQYF | TGTGCCAGCTCACCAGGTAGAGAGCAGTACTTC
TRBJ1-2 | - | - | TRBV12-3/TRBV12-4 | CASSLTVNYGYTF | TGTGCCAGCAGTTTAACGGTAAACTATGGCTACACCTTC
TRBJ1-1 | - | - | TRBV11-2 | CASSWNPGTNTEAFF | TGTGCCAGCAGCTGGAACCCCGGGACAAACACTGAAGCTTTCTTT
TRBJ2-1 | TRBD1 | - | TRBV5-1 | CASSLATGGSYNEQFF | TGCGCCAGCAGCTTGGCCACAGGGGGCTCCTACAATGAGCAGTTCTTC
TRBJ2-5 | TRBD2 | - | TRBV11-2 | CASSLISGASGETQYF | TGTGCCAGCAGCTTAATTAGCGGGGCCTCAGGGGAGACCCAGTACTTC
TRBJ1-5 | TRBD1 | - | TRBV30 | CAWMLGTGGAGNQPQHF | TGTGCCTGGATGTTAGGGACAGGGGGCGCGGGCAATCAGCCCCAGCATTTT
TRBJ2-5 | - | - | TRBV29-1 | CSFNLGETQYF | TGCAGCTTCAATCTAGGAGAGACCCAGTACTTC
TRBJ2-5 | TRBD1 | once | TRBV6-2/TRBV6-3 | CASSSSDRGWEETQYF | TGTGCCAGCAGTTCATCCGACAGGGGTTGGGAAGAGACCCAGTACTTC
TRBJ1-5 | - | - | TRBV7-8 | CASSLRIPSLYSNQPQHF | TGTGCCAGCAGCTTGCGTATACCGTCCCTTTATAGCAATCAGCCCCAGCATTTT
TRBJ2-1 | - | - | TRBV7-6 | CASSSSLGVNEQFF | TGTGCCAGCAGCTCGTCCCTAGGGGTCAATGAGCAGTTCTTC
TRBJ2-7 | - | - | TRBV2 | CASSEFDRHPYEQYF | TGTGCCAGCAGTGAGTTTGACAGGCACCCGTACGAGCAGTACTTC
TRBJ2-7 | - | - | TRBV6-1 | CASSESLTYEQYF | TGTGCCAGCAGTGAATCCTTAACCTACGAGCAGTACTTC
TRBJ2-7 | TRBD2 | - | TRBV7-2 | CASSPSGGGGQYF | TGTGCCAGCAGCCCGAGCGGGGGAGGGGGGCAGTACTTC
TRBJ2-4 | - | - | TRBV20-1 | CSASLANLKNIQYF | TGCAGTGCTAGTTTAGCAAACCTAAAAAACATTCAGTACTTC
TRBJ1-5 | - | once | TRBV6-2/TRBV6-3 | CASSHDRLLNQPQHF | TGTGCCAGCAGTCACGACAGGCTACTCAATCAGCCCCAGCATTTT
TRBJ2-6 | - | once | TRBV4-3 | CASSPGGLGANVLTF | TGCGCCAGCAGCCCGGGGGGCCTTGGGGCCAACGTCCTGACTTTC
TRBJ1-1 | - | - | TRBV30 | CAWSVLTGNTEAFF | TGTGCCTGGAGTGTTTTAACTGGGAACACTGAAGCTTTCTTT
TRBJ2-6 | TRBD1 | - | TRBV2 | CASRTGTGIHGANVLTF | TGTGCCAGCAGAACCGGGACAGGGATCCACGGGGCCAACGTCCTGACTTTC
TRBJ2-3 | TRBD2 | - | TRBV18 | CASSPRTSGGTDTQYF | TGTGCCAGCTCACCCCGGACTAGCGGGGGCACAGATACGCAGTATTTT
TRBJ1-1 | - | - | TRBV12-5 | CASSLMNTEAFF | TGTGCTAGTTCTCTAATGAACACTGAAGCTTTCTTT
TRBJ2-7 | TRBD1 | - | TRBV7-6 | CASSPWGGTGASEQYF | TGTGCCAGCAGCCCCTGGGGCGGGACAGGGGCTAGCGAGCAGTACTTC
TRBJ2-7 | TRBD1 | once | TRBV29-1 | CSVEGTGSAEQYF | TGCAGCGTTGAAGGGACAGGGAGTGCCGAGCAGTACTTC
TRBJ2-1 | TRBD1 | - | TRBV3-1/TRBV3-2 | CASSRDREFHNEQFF | TGTGCCAGCAGCCGGGACAGGGAGTTTCACAATGAGCAGTTCTTC
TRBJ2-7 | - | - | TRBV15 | CATSGAGSYEQYF | TGTGCCACCAGCGGGGCAGGGTCCTACGAGCAGTACTTC
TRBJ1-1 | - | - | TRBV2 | CASSQGFDEAFF | TGTGCCAGCAGCCAGGGTTTTGATGAAGCTTTCTTT
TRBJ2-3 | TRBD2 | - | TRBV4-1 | CASSGGLAGLHTDTQYF | TGCGCCAGCAGCGGGGGACTAGCGGGCCTACACACAGATACGCAGTATTTT
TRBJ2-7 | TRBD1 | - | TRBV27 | CASQLHRGSYEQYF | TGTGCCAGCCAACTTCACAGGGGGAGCTACGAGCAGTACTTC
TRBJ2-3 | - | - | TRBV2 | CASSRGGSTDTQYF | TGTGCCAGCAGTAGGGGGGGTAGCACAGATACGCAGTATTTT
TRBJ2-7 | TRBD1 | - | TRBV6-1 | CASSEGTGGLYEQYF | TGTGCCAGCAGTGAAGGGACAGGGGGTCTCTACGAGCAGTACTTC
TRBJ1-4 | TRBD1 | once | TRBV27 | CASSPGTGGGEKLFF | TGTGCCAGCAGTCCAGGGACAGGGGGGGGTGAAAAACTGTTTTTT
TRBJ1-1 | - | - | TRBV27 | CASSTHRANEAFF | TGTGCCAGCAGTACCCACAGGGCAAATGAAGCTTTCTTT
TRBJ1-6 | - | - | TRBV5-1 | CASSLDQISPLHF | TGCGCCAGCAGCTTGGATCAGATTTCACCCCTCCACTTT
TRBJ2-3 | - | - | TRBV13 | CASRVGGATDTQYF | TGTGCCAGCAGGGTAGGGGGGGCCACAGATACGCAGTATTTT